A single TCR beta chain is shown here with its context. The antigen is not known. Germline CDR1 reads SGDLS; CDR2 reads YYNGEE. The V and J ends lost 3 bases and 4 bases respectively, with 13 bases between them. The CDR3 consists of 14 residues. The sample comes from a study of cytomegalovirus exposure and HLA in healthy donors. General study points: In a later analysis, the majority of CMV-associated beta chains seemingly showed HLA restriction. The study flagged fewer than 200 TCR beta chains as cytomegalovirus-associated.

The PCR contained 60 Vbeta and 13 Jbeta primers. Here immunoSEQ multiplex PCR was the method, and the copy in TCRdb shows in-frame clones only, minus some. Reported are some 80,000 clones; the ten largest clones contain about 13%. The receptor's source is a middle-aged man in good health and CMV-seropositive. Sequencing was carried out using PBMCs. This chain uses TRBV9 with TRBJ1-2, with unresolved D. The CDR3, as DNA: TGTGCCAGCAGCGCCCGTAGCAGTTCCTATGGCTACACCTTC. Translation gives CASSARSSSYGYTF.